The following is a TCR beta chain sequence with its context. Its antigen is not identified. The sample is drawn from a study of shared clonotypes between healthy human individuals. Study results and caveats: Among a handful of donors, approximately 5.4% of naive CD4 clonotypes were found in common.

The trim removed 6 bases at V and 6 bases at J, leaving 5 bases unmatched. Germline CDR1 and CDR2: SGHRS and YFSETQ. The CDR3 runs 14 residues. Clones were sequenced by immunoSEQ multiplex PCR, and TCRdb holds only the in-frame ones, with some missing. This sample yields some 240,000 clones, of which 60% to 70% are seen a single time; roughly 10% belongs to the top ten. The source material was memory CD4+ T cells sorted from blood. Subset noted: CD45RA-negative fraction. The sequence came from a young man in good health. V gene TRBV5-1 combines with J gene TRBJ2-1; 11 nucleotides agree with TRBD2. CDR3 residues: CASTGLAGGNEQFF. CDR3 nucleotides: TGCGCCAGCACGGGGCTAGCGGGAGGCAATGAGCAGTTCTTC. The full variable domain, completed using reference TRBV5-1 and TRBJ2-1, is KAGVTQTPRYLIKTRGQQVTLSCSPISGHRSVSWYQQTPGQGLQFLFEYFSETQRNKGNFPGRFSGRQFSNSRSEMNVSTLELGDSALYLCASTGLAGGNEQFFGPGTRLTVL.